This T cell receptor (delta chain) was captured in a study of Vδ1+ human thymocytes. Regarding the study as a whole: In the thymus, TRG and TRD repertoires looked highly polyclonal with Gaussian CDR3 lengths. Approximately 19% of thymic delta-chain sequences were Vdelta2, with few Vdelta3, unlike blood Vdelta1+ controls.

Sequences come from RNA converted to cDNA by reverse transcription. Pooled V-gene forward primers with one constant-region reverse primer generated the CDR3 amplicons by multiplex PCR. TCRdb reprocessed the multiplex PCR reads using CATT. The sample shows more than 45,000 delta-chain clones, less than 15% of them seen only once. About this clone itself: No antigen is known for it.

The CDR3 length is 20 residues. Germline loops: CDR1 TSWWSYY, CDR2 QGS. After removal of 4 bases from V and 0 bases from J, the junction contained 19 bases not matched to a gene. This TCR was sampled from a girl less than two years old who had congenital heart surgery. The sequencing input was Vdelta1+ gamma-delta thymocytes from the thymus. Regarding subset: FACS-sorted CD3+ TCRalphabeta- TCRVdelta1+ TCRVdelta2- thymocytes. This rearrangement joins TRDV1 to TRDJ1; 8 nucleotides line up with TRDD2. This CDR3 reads CALGVFLQWGAPSYTDKLIF. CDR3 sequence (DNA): TGTGCTCTTGGGGTCTTCCTACAATGGGGGGCCCCCTCGTACACCGATAAACTCATCTTT.